Below, 32 T cell receptor beta chains from the same sample are listed, as sequenced in a study of T cell responses to AZD1222 COVID-19 vaccine. Clones were sequenced by immunoSEQ multiplex PCR, and TCRdb holds only the in-frame ones, with some missing. The sample has approximately 150,000 clones, approximately 90% seen once. The sequences come from peripheral blood, collected 28 days after the second AZD1222 dose. The receptors come from an adult who received the AZD1222 COVID-19 vaccine.

The V call is TRBV2, the J call TRBJ2-2, with TRBD2 matching over 7 bases. Germline V gives CDR1 SNHLY, CDR2 FYNNEI. This CDR3 region has 14 residues. The junction had 1 base not matched to a gene; V was cut back by 4 bases and J by 2 bases. Here the CDR3 DNA reads TGTGCCAGCAGTGGAGCGGGAAACACCGGGGAGCTGTTTTTT. Amino acid sequence: CASSGAGNTGELFF.

The rearrangement joins TRBV7-9 to TRBJ1-2; D not resolved. This CDR3 has 13 amino acids. Trimming took 3 bases from V and 4 from J, leaving 9 bases between them. The germline V gene encodes CDR1 SEHNR and CDR2 FQNEAQ (reference sequence). The chain's CDR3 is CASSLGEPYGYTF. As DNA, the CDR3 is TGTGCCAGCAGCTTGGGAGAACCCTATGGCTACACCTTC. Full variable domain (outside the CDR3, taken from reference TRBV7-9 and TRBJ1-2): DTGVSQNPRHKITKRGQNVTFRCDPISEHNRLYWYRQTLGQGPEFLTYFQNEAQLEKSRLLSDRFSAERPKGSFSTLEIQRTEQGDSAMYLCASSLGEPYGYTFGSGTRLTVV.

The chain employs TRBV19 and TRBJ1-6, with a weak D call TRBD1 (5 bases). Germline V gives CDR1 LNHDA, CDR2 SQIVND (reference sequence). The CDR3 loop spans 14 amino acids. The V and J ends lost 6 bases and 6 bases respectively, with 12 bases between them. The CDR3 loop reads CASRGEKINSPLHF. CDR3 DNA: TGTGCCAGTAGAGGGGAAAAGATTAATTCACCCCTCCACTTT.

The chain employs TRBV5-1 and TRBJ2-7; 7 bases line up with TRBD1. The CDR3 extends over 15 amino acids. With 6 bases clipped from V and 2 bases from J, the junction kept 11 bases outside the gene matches. Looked up from germline, CDR1 is SGHRS and CDR2 is YFSETQ. CDR3 bases: TGCGCCAGCAACCTAGGCCCCGGGACAGCCTACGAGCAGTACTTC. Its translation: CASNLGPGTAYEQYF. The full variable domain, completed using reference TRBV5-1 and TRBJ2-7, is KAGVTQTPRYLIKTRGQQVTLSCSPISGHRSVSWYQQTPGQGLQFLFEYFSETQRNKGNFPGRFSGRQFSNSRSEMNVSTLELGDSALYLCASNLGPGTAYEQYFGPGTRLTVT.

The V call is TRBV14, the J call TRBJ1-6; D perhaps matches TRBD1 (6 bases). V lost 0 bases and J 12 bases, leaving 15 bases between the germline ends. CDR1 is SGHDN, CDR2 FVKESK, per germline. The CDR3 covers 15 residues. The CDR3 protein is CASSQDAPGTKPLHF. CDR3 sequence (DNA): TGTGCCAGCAGCCAAGATGCGCCGGGGACAAAACCCCTCCACTTT.

In the case of this clone: One end of the junction fails to match germline, which may point to a read error. The chain is built from TRBV4-1 and TRBJ2-7; D remains unclear. The CDR3 runs to 14 residues. Germline V gives CDR1 MGHRA, CDR2 YSYEKL. The CDR3 spells CTSSPRPNYYEQYF. In DNA form, the CDR3 reads TGCACCAGCAGCCCCCGACCGAATTATTACGAGCAGTACTTC.

The CDR3, as DNA: TGTGCCATCAGAGGAGACAGGGGGCCGTCTTTCTTT. Its protein product is CAIRGDRGPSFF. V usage is TRBV10-3 and J usage is TRBJ1-1; 10 bases agree with TRBD1. The CDR3 sequence is 12 residues long. Germline lookup yields CDR1 ENHRY and CDR2 SYGVKD. V shed 6 bases and J 12 bases; nucleotides not matched to a gene: 7.

In this sample, this clone turned up a few times. The chain combines TRBV6-4 with TRBJ2-7; TRBD2 is a possible D gene (6 bases). Germline lookup yields CDR1 MRHNA and CDR2 SNTAGT. The length of the CDR3 is 14 residues. V was clipped by 3 bases and J by 2 bases, with 11 bases between them. The chain's CDR3 is CASSETGETYEQYF. The CDR3 DNA sequence: TGTGCCAGCAGTGAAACGGGAGAGACCTACGAGCAGTACTTC.

The rearrangement joins TRBV5-1 to TRBJ2-1; the D gene could be TRBD1 or TRBD2 (5 bases each). The CDR3 is 14 amino acids. The ends were cut back, 7 bases at V and 9 bases at J, with 20 bases in the middle. In germline, CDR1 is SGHRS, CDR2 YFSETQ. The CDR3 sequence: CASGVGDRLGEQFF. CDR3 coding DNA: TGCGCCAGCGGGGTGGGGGACCGTTTGGGTGAGCAGTTCTTC.

This sequence joins TRBV3-1 (or the pseudogene TRBV3-2) and TRBJ1-2; D may be TRBD1 (6 bases). The V gene lost 4 bases and the J gene lost 2 bases, with 8 bases spanning the gap. CDR3 length equals 13 residues. Germline V gene data show CDR1 as LGHDT and CDR2 as YNNKEL (reference sequence). CDR3 protein: CASSLQGNYGYTF. DNA of the CDR3: TGTGCCAGCAGCCTCCAGGGGAACTATGGCTACACCTTC.

This sequence joins TRBV19 and TRBJ1-1; TRBD1 is a possible D gene (5 bases). The CDR3 is 14 amino acids. CDR1 LNHDA and CDR2 SQIVND come from the germline V gene (reference sequence). The V gene lost 7 bases and the J gene lost 0 bases, with 12 bases spanning the gap. CDR3 residues: CASKLGAMNTEAFF. CDR3 nucleotides: TGTGCCAGTAAACTAGGGGCGATGAACACTGAAGCTTTCTTT. Filled out from reference TRBV19 and TRBJ1-1, the complete variable domain reads DGGITQSPKYLFRKEGQNVTLSCEQNLNHDAMYWYRQDPGQGLRLIYYSQIVNDFQKGDIAEGYSVSREKKESFPLTVTSAQKNPTAFYLCASKLGAMNTEAFFGQGTRLTVV.

This sequence joins TRBV12-3 or TRBV12-4 and TRBJ1-2; the D is unclear. Trimming cost V 2 bases and J 8 bases, with 9 bases left between them. There are 12 residues in the CDR3. The CDR3: CASSLSGAGYTF. CDR3 nucleotides: TGTGCCAGCAGTTTATCAGGCGCGGGCTACACCTTC.

The count of this clone is one. This sequence joins TRBV10-1 and TRBJ2-2, with D hard to call. Germline V gene sequence: CDR1 WNHNN, CDR2 SYGVQD (reference sequence). The CDR3 has 13 residues. V was cut by 4 bases and J by 6 bases, with 9 bases left in between. The DNA for the CDR3 is TGCGCCAGCAGTGTGACACAACCCGGGGAGCTGTTTTTT. Its protein product is CASSVTQPGELFF.

The chain recombines TRBV6-6 with TRBJ1-2; 8 bases match TRBD1. V was clipped by 7 bases and J by 5 bases; unmatched bases: 12. This CDR3 is built from 15 residues. Per germline, CDR1 MNHNY and CDR2 SVGAGI (reference sequence). CDR3 sequence: CASKLYGQGEYGYTF. CDR3 nucleotide sequence: TGTGCCAGCAAACTCTACGGACAGGGCGAATATGGCTACACCTTC.

The chain links TRBV6-5 to TRBJ1-3; no firm D call. Trimming shortened V by 8 bases and J by 0 bases, and 11 bases separated the two germline ends. Germline V gene sequence: CDR1 MNHEY, CDR2 SVGAGI. The CDR3 sequence is 14 residues long. The CDR3 region has the DNA TGTGCCAGCCGGACGAGGGACTCTGGAAACACCATATATTTT. This translates into CASRTRDSGNTIYF.

The V call is TRBV18, the J call TRBJ2-3; the match to TRBD2 covers 14 bases. The CDR3 extends over 16 amino acids. The germline CDR1 and CDR2 sequences are KGHSH and LQKENI. V trimming: 3 bases; J trimming: 5 bases; junction bases outside the gene matches: 4. The chain's CDR3 is CASSPGLAGAGDTQYF. CDR3 coding DNA: TGTGCCAGCTCACCGGGACTAGCGGGAGCTGGAGATACGCAGTATTTT.

This chain uses TRBV20-1 with TRBJ2-1, with D hard to call. This CDR3 is 11 amino acids long. Trimming pared 4 bases from V and 6 bases from J, leaving 7 bases between. Per the germline V gene, CDR1 is DFQATT and CDR2 is SNEGSKA (reference sequence). The DNA for the CDR3 is TGCAGTGCTACTCAGGCCAATGAGCAGTTCTTC. It specifies CSATQANEQFF.

The chain combines TRBV2 with TRBJ2-7; 7 bases match TRBD1. There are 12 residues in the CDR3. The V gene end was trimmed by 10 bases and the J gene end by 4 bases; junction bases not matched to a gene: 7. Per germline, CDR1 SNHLY and CDR2 FYNNEI. As DNA, the CDR3 is TGTGCCACCCAGACAGGGATATACGAGCAGTACTTC. This sequence encodes CATQTGIYEQYF.

This sequence joins TRBV6-6 and TRBJ1-2, with 9 bases matching TRBD1. The V and J ends lost 2 bases and 4 bases, in that order; junction bases with no gene match: 5. Germline values: CDR1 MNHNY, CDR2 SVGAGI (reference sequence). The CDR3 covers 15 residues. CDR3 in amino acids: CASSYGDRVVYGYTF. As DNA, the CDR3 is TGTGCCAGCAGTTACGGGGACAGGGTGGTCTATGGCTACACCTTC.

The chain links TRBV15 to TRBJ2-3; 8 nucleotides match TRBD2. The CDR3 is made up of 14 amino acids. Germline-derived CDR1 and CDR2 are LNHNV and YYDKDF (reference sequence). V trimming: 4 bases; J trimming: 2 bases; junction bases outside the gene matches: 2. The CDR3: CATSTGGLTDTQYF. The CDR3 DNA follows: TGTGCCACCAGCACGGGAGGGCTCACAGATACGCAGTATTTT.

The J gene is TRBJ1-2, the V gene TRBV6-5; maybe TRBD1 (5 bases). Trimming removed 5 bases at V and 3 bases at J, with 16 bases between. The CDR3 consists of 15 residues. Germline loops: CDR1 MNHEY, CDR2 SVGAGI. The CDR3 loop reads CASSTSQGDDYGYTF. As DNA, the CDR3 is TGTGCCAGCAGTACGAGTCAGGGAGACGACTATGGCTACACCTTC.

The chain uses TRBV18 and TRBJ2-7; possibly TRBD1 for D (6 bases). Per the germline V gene, CDR1 is KGHSH and CDR2 is LQKENI. The CDR3 covers 14 residues. V lost 0 bases to trimming and J lost 4 bases, with 10 bases between them. CDR3 nucleotide sequence: TGTGCCAGCTCACCACCGGGACAAACATACGAGCAGTACTTC. Protein: CASSPPGQTYEQYF.

The gene calls are TRBV6-1 and TRBJ2-5, with 10 bases that match TRBD2. The V segment lost 2 bases and the J segment 5 bases; nucleotides outside the gene matches: 8. The CDR3 runs 16 residues. Germline CDR1 is MNHNS and CDR2 is SASEGT. The CDR3 is CASSEQIAGGYETQYF. The CDR3 coding sequence is TGTGCCAGCAGTGAACAGATAGCGGGAGGATACGAGACCCAGTACTTC.

This clone was detected a few times. The CDR3 region is CASSLGHTSGNTIYF. CDR3 in DNA: TGCGCCAGCAGCCTTGGACACACTTCTGGAAACACCATATATTTT. The J gene is TRBJ1-3, the V gene TRBV5-1, with TRBD1 as a possible D gene (5 bases). The CDR3 extends over 15 amino acids. The V and J ends lost 4 bases and 1 base respectively, with 12 bases between them. Germline V gives CDR1 SGHRS, CDR2 YFSETQ.

The chain uses TRBV7-9 and TRBJ1-2; D is unresolved. CDR3 length: 15 residues. V was clipped by 1 base and J by 4 bases, with 13 bases between them. Germline loops: CDR1 SEHNR, CDR2 FQNEAQ (reference sequence). CDR3 loop: CASSLEGIPIYGYTF. In nucleotides, the CDR3 is TGTGCCAGCAGCTTAGAGGGCATCCCAATCTATGGCTACACCTTC. The complete variable domain, with remaining parts taken from reference TRBV7-9 and TRBJ1-2, reads DTGVSQNPRHKITKRGQNVTFRCDPISEHNRLYWYRQTLGQGPEFLTYFQNEAQLEKSRLLSDRFSAERPKGSFSTLEIQRTEQGDSAMYLCASSLEGIPIYGYTFGSGTRLTVV.

The chain joins TRBV7-2 to TRBJ2-7, with D tentatively TRBD2 (6 bases). CDR1 and CDR2 (germline): SGHTA, FQGNSA. The CDR3 extends over 14 amino acids. V lost 4 bases to trimming and J lost 1 base, with 11 bases between them. Here the CDR3 reads CASSYGEVSYEQYF. CDR3 nucleotides: TGTGCCAGCAGCTACGGGGAGGTTTCCTACGAGCAGTACTTC. Complete variable domain (other parts from reference TRBV7-2 and TRBJ2-7): GAGVSQSPSNKVTEKGKDVELRCDPISGHTALYWYRQSLGQGLEFLIYFQGNSAPDKSGLPSDRFSAERTGGSVSTLTIQRTQQEDSAVYLCASSYGEVSYEQYFGPGTRLTVT.

This clone was seen a handful of times. This chain links TRBV6-5 with TRBJ2-7, with 8 bases fitting TRBD2. The CDR3 sequence is 14 residues long. V trimming: 8 bases; J trimming: 2 bases; junction bases outside the gene matches: 8. Looked up from germline, CDR1 is MNHEY and CDR2 is SVGAGI. CDR3 sequence reads: CASSPGTRTYEQYF. CDR3 DNA: TGTGCCAGCTCTCCCGGGACTAGGACCTACGAGCAGTACTTC.

The V call is TRBV6-1, the J call TRBJ2-5, with no clear D. This CDR3 has 15 amino acids. The V and J ends lost 1 base and 5 bases respectively, with 14 bases between them. CDR1 is MNHNS and CDR2 is SASEGT in the germline V gene. This chain's CDR3 is CASSEGVTFRETQYF. The CDR3 coding sequence is TGTGCCAGCAGTGAAGGGGTGACTTTTAGGGAGACCCAGTACTTC.

The rearrangement uses TRBV3-1 (or the pseudogene TRBV3-2) and TRBJ2-7; no reliable D call. The CDR3 covers 13 residues. Trimming cost V 1 base and J 3 bases, with 7 bases left between them. Germline V gene sequence: CDR1 LGHDT, CDR2 YNNKEL (reference sequence). Here the CDR3 reads CASSQGRSYEQYF. Here the CDR3 DNA reads TGTGCCAGCAGCCAAGGGCGGAGCTACGAGCAGTACTTC.

J is TRBJ2-7 and V is TRBV6-5, with a weak D call TRBD2 (5 bases). V gave up 8 bases and J gave up 2 bases, with 10 bases separating them. Germline assignment: CDR1 MNHEY and CDR2 SVGAGI. The CDR3 length is 12 residues. In DNA, the CDR3 is TGTGCCAGCGGGAGTCCTCCCTACGAGCAGTACTTC. Its translation: CASGSPPYEQYF.

This rearrangement joins TRBV20-1 to TRBJ1-2, with D uncertain. Per the germline V gene, CDR1 is DFQATT and CDR2 is SNEGSKA (reference sequence). CDR3 length equals 12 residues. Deletions cut 3 bases from V and 1 base from J, with 6 bases between. The DNA of the CDR3 is TGCAGTGCTAGTTTGGTTAACTATGGCTACACCTTC. Translating gives CSASLVNYGYTF.

This clone was detected once. This sequence joins TRBV6-5 and TRBJ2-7; TRBD1 aligns across 9 bases. The CDR3 totals 14 residues. Germline CDR1 reads MNHEY; CDR2 reads SVGAGI. Unmatched junction bases numbered 5, after V lost 6 bases and J lost 2 bases. The CDR3 is CASRPTGGTYEQYF. The DNA for the CDR3 is TGTGCCAGCAGACCGACAGGGGGAACCTACGAGCAGTACTTC.